In this sample, the clone carrying this TCR beta chain turned up once. No antigen is known for it. The source of the sample is a study of cytomegalovirus exposure and HLA in healthy donors. Study outcomes and limitations: Among TCR sequences, most were rare, though some public TCRs appeared in many donors. The study flagged about 150 TCR beta chains as cytomegalovirus-associated.

The donors were in the approximately 120-subject validation cohort; that cohort was separate from the approximately 730-subject first cohort. The CDR3 covers 13 residues. V was clipped by 6 bases and J by 6 bases, with 15 bases between them. The V gene's germline CDR1 is MNHEY and CDR2 SVGAGI. Using immunoSEQ multiplex PCR, the repertoire was profiled, and TCRdb retains in-frame clones only, with some absent. Among around 190,000 clones, about 81% were seen once, and the ten largest hold roughly 1.2%. Sequencing was carried out using PBMCs. The J gene is TRBJ2-7, the V gene TRBV6-5; perhaps TRBD1 as D (5 bases). The sequence derives from a woman aged 30 to 39 in good health and CMV-seronegative. The CDR3 DNA follows: TGTGCCAGCAGCCCCTCAGGGCTGAGCGAGCAGTACTTC. Its protein product is CASSPSGLSEQYF.